One sample yielded the 25 T cell receptor beta chains listed below, sequenced in a study of neoadjuvant anti-PD-1 for oral cavity cancer. Time point: after neoadjuvant nivolumab, at surgical resection. Libraries were prepared by immunoSEQ multiplex PCR; TCRdb keeps only in-frame clonotypes and omits some of them. The sample holds around 67,000 clones, around 85% seen once. The specimen was PBMCs, collected after nivolumab (anti-PD-1) treatment. The receptors shown here come from a person aged 40 to 85 with oral cavity squamous cell carcinoma.

This chain links TRBV6-6 with TRBJ2-2, with D maybe TRBD1 (5 bases). The CDR3 is made up of 14 amino acids. The germline CDR1 and CDR2 sequences are MNHNY and SVGAGI (reference sequence). V lost 0 bases and J lost 13, with 15 bases in between. The CDR3 DNA sequence: TGTGCCAGCAGTTACTCCGACAGACCCCGAGGGCTGTTTTTT. This sequence encodes CASSYSDRPRGLFF.

V gene TRBV12-5 combines with J gene TRBJ2-7; possibly TRBD1 or TRBD2 for D (6 bases each). Trimming shortened V by 0 bases and J by 2 bases, and 11 bases separated the two germline ends. This CDR3 has 15 residues. Germline V CDR1 and CDR2: LGHNT, FRNRAP. CDR3 bases: TGTGCTAGTGGTTTGGTAGGGGGGATCGCCTACGAGCAGTACTTC. Residues: CASGLVGGIAYEQYF.

The chain joins TRBV4-2 to TRBJ2-1; no firm D call. CDR3 length: 13 amino acids. Germline CDR1 reads LGHNA; CDR2 reads YNFKEQ. Trimming shortened V by 1 base and J by 5 bases, and 6 bases separated the two germline ends. CDR3 region: CASSQGRNNEQFF. In DNA form, the CDR3 reads TGTGCCAGCAGCCAAGGCAGGAACAATGAGCAGTTCTTC.

Concerning this clone itself: The junction departs from the called germline gene at one end, perhaps through a read error. This chain uses TRBV2 with TRBJ1-2; D uncertain. Germline V gene lookup returns CDR1 SNHLY and CDR2 FYNNEI. This CDR3 has 14 amino acids. CDR3 in amino acids: CASTEMVLVGGYTF. The CDR3 coding sequence is TGTGCCAGCACTGAAATGGTTTTAGTCGGAGGCTACACCTTC.

The chain is built from TRBV9 and TRBJ2-6, with unresolved D. The V gene lost 0 bases and the J gene lost 3 bases, with 16 bases spanning the gap. This CDR3 is built from 18 residues. Germline V gene sequence: CDR1 SGDLS, CDR2 YYNGEE. The CDR3, as DNA: TGTGCCAGCAGCGTAGCTTCTTATGGGTCTAATGGGGCCAACGTCCTGACTTTC. Translating gives CASSVASYGSNGANVLTF.

The V call is TRBV4-1, the J call TRBJ1-2; D is undetermined. V was shortened by 1 base and J by 8 bases, with 14 bases between the two germline ends. CDR3 length: 14 amino acids. Germline V gives CDR1 MGHRA, CDR2 YSYEKL. CDR3 in amino acids: CASSQGVGLGGYTF. The CDR3 DNA is TGCGCCAGCAGCCAAGGGGTGGGCCTCGGGGGCTACACCTTC.

This sequence joins TRBV5-1 and TRBJ1-3, with D uncertain. CDR1 and CDR2 from the germline V gene are SGHRS and YFSETQ. Deletions cut 0 bases from V and 4 bases from J, with 11 bases between. The CDR3 covers 15 residues. The CDR3 here is CASSLDTPLGNTIYF. For the CDR3, the DNA is TGCGCCAGCAGCTTGGATACCCCCCTGGGAAACACCATATATTTT.

The chain carries TRBV11-2 and TRBJ1-2; D is unresolved. Deletions cut 4 bases from V and 8 bases from J, with 14 bases between. The CDR3 is made up of 13 amino acids. Germline V gene sequence: CDR1 SGHAT, CDR2 FQNNGV. CDR3 sequence reads: CASSYSLGRGYTF. CDR3 in DNA: TGTGCCAGCAGCTACTCGTTAGGCCGGGGCTACACCTTC.

The J gene is TRBJ2-2, the V gene TRBV4-1; 9 nucleotides agree with TRBD1. Losses at the gene ends were 1 base for V and 3 bases for J; bases not matched to a gene: 6. This CDR3 spans 17 amino acids. CDR1 is MGHRA, CDR2 YSYEKL, per germline. CDR3 bases: TGCGCCAGCAGCCAAGTGACAGGGGGTTTTTACACCGGGGAGCTGTTTTTT. Its protein is CASSQVTGGFYTGELFF.

V and J are TRBV6-4 and TRBJ1-2, with a weak D call TRBD1 (5 bases). V was pared by 5 bases and J by 8 bases, with 12 bases between. Germline CDR1 MRHNA, CDR2 SNTAGT. This CDR3 has 12 amino acids. The CDR3 is CASSSMRDGYTF. CDR3 bases: TGTGCCAGCAGTAGCATGAGGGACGGCTACACCTTC.

This chain joins TRBV5-5 and TRBJ1-6, with TRBD1 as a possible D gene (5 bases). Germline V gene lookup returns CDR1 SGHKS and CDR2 YYEKEE (reference sequence). The CDR3 is 14 residues long. V lost 6 bases and J lost 8, with 15 bases in between. The CDR3 reads CASTSWGLDSPLHF. In DNA, the CDR3 is TGTGCCAGCACCTCGTGGGGGTTGGATTCACCCCTCCACTTT. The full variable domain, completed using reference TRBV5-5 and TRBJ1-6, is DAGVTQSPTHLIKTRGQQVTLRCSPISGHKSVSWYQQVLGQGPQFIFQYYEKEERGRGNFPDRFSARQFPNYSSELNVNALLLGDSALYLCASTSWGLDSPLHFGNGTRLTVT.

CDR3 residues: CASSTQGSSYEQYF. The CDR3 DNA sequence: TGCGCCAGCTCTACACAGGGGAGCTCCTACGAGCAGTACTTC. The chain joins TRBV5-1 to TRBJ2-7, with 7 bases matching TRBD1. CDR1 and CDR2 (germline): SGHRS, YFSETQ. V was clipped by 7 bases and J by 0 bases; unmatched bases: 7. This CDR3 has 14 amino acids. The full variable domain, in which reference TRBV5-1 and TRBJ2-7 provide the parts outside the CDR3, is KAGVTQTPRYLIKTRGQQVTLSCSPISGHRSVSWYQQTPGQGLQFLFEYFSETQRNKGNFPGRFSGRQFSNSRSEMNVSTLELGDSALYLCASSTQGSSYEQYFGPGTRLTVT.

The CDR3 spells CASSFSVGYEQYF. Written as DNA, the CDR3 is TGTGCCAGCAGTTTCAGCGTGGGTTACGAGCAGTACTTC. V is TRBV27 and J is TRBJ2-7; D is unresolved. V was shortened by 3 bases and J by 4 bases, with 10 bases between the two germline ends. Germline lookup yields CDR1 MNHEY and CDR2 SMNVEV (reference sequence). There are 13 residues in the CDR3.

The chain employs TRBV9 and TRBJ2-1, with a possible D match to TRBD2 (6 bases). V gave up 0 bases and J gave up 3 bases, with 16 bases separating them. Germline V gene lookup returns CDR1 SGDLS and CDR2 YYNGEE. CDR3 length: 17 residues. Here the CDR3 reads CASSVAPVEGYYNEQFF. In DNA, the CDR3 is TGTGCCAGCAGCGTAGCTCCCGTGGAGGGGTACTACAATGAGCAGTTCTTC.

This chain uses TRBV6-1 with TRBJ1-5; unclear D gene. Trimming pared 11 bases from V and 3 bases from J, leaving 14 bases between. Germline V lookup: CDR1 MNHNS, CDR2 SASEGT. This CDR3 has 13 amino acids. DNA of the CDR3: TGTGCCTGCGCGAGCGATTCCAATCAGCCCCAGCATTTT. It yields the protein CACASDSNQPQHF.

The rearrangement joins TRBV11-3 to TRBJ1-1; TRBD1 is a possible D gene (5 bases). V was clipped by 1 base and J by 4 bases, with 7 bases between them. CDR1 is SGHNT, CDR2 YENEEA, per germline. The length of the CDR3 is 13 residues. This CDR3 is CASSLGGVTEAFF. The CDR3 bases are TGTGCCAGCAGCTTAGGGGGGGTCACTGAAGCTTTCTTT.

This clone was detected once. V gene TRBV7-3 combines with J gene TRBJ1-1; the D is unclear. The CDR3 extends over 14 amino acids. V shed 5 bases and J shed 1 base, with 11 bases lying between them. CDR1 SGHTA and CDR2 FQGTGA come from the germline V gene. CDR3 coding DNA: TGTGCCAGCAGCCCCGGGCTGGGGAACACTGAAGCTTTCTTT. It specifies CASSPGLGNTEAFF.

The chain couples TRBV18 to TRBJ1-5; D is ambiguous. V lost 0 bases and J lost 2, with 8 bases in between. CDR3 length: 15 residues. Looked up from germline, CDR1 is KGHSH and CDR2 is LQKENI. CDR3 DNA: TGTGCCAGCTCACCACCGGGTGGGCGCAATCAGCCCCAGCATTTT. The encoded protein is CASSPPGGRNQPQHF.

This chain uses TRBV5-4 with TRBJ2-5; D is possibly TRBD2 (6 bases). Deletions cut 0 bases from V and 4 bases from J, with 10 bases between. Germline V gene data show CDR1 as SGHNT and CDR2 as YYREEE (reference sequence). There are 14 residues in the CDR3. The CDR3 loop reads CASSLAGVGETQYF. The CDR3 bases are TGTGCCAGCAGCTTGGCGGGGGTTGGAGAGACCCAGTACTTC.

CDR3 bases: TGTGCCATCAGTGGGCGCGGGGGGGCTGAAGAGACCCAGTACTTC. Its translation is CAISGRGGAEETQYF. The V call is TRBV10-3, the J call TRBJ2-5; 9 bases fit TRBD2. With 4 bases clipped from V and 3 bases from J, the junction kept 6 bases outside the gene matches. CDR3 length equals 15 residues. Germline V gene lookup returns CDR1 ENHRY and CDR2 SYGVKD.

This clone was seen just once. The rearrangement joins TRBV10-3 to TRBJ2-6; D ambiguous. Deletions cut 1 base from V and 4 bases from J, with 8 bases between. This CDR3 is 15 amino acids long. In germline, CDR1 is ENHRY, CDR2 SYGVKD. Here the CDR3 reads CAISEFGSGANVLTF. CDR3 DNA: TGTGCCATCAGTGAGTTTGGGTCCGGGGCCAACGTCCTGACTTTC.

This clone was observed a few times. This rearrangement joins TRBV2 to TRBJ2-5; D not resolved. CDR1 is SNHLY, CDR2 FYNNEI, per germline. The CDR3 extends over 14 amino acids. The V end lost 2 bases, the J end lost 5 bases, and 12 bases lay between the germline ends. The CDR3 DNA is TGTGCCAGCAGTGAATTTTCGGGCAGGGAGACCCAGTACTTC. Translated, it gives CASSEFSGRETQYF.

This chain links TRBV7-9 with TRBJ1-1; D gene ambiguous. The CDR3 consists of 13 residues. Germline CDR1 is SEHNR and CDR2 is FQNEAQ (reference sequence). The V gene lost 8 bases and the J gene lost 4 bases, with 14 bases spanning the gap. The CDR3 loop is CASFLGVGTEAFF. In DNA form, the CDR3 reads TGTGCCAGCTTCCTCGGGGTGGGCACTGAAGCTTTCTTT.

CDR3 region: CASSSRGWNEQFF. CDR3 nucleotide sequence: TGTGCCAGCAGCTCTCGAGGTTGGAATGAGCAGTTCTTC. This chain connects TRBV7-9 to TRBJ2-1; D unresolved. V shed 4 bases and J shed 7 bases, with 11 bases lying between them. This CDR3 is built from 13 residues. The germline gives CDR1 SEHNR, CDR2 FQNEAQ (reference sequence).

The chain uses TRBV6-6 and TRBJ2-3, with D hard to call. The CDR3 loop spans 16 amino acids. V shed 4 bases and J shed 6 bases, with 20 bases lying between them. Germline lookup yields CDR1 MNHNY and CDR2 SVGAGI (reference sequence). The CDR3 DNA reads as TGTGCCAGCAGTTCCAAGTTTGGCGGAACAAGGGATACGCAGTATTTT. Amino acids: CASSSKFGGTRDTQYF.